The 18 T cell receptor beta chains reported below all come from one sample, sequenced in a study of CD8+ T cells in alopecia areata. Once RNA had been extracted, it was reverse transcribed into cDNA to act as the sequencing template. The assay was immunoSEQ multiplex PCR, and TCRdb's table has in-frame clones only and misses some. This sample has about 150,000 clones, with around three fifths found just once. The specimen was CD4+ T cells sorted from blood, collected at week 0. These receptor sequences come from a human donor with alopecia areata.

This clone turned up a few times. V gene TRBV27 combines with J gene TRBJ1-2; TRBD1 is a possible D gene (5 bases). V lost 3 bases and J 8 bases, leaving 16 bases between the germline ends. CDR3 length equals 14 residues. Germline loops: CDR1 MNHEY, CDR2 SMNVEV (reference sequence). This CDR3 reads CASSFRSDEGGYTF. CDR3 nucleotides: TGTGCCAGCAGTTTCCGGAGCGACGAGGGGGGCTACACCTTC.

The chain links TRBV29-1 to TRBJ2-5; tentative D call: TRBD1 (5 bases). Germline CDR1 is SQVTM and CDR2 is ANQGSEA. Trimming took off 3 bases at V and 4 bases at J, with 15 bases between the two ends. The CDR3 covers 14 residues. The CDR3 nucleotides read TGCAGCGTTGATGAGGCAGGGAAGGCAGAGACCCAGTACTTC. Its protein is CSVDEAGKAETQYF.

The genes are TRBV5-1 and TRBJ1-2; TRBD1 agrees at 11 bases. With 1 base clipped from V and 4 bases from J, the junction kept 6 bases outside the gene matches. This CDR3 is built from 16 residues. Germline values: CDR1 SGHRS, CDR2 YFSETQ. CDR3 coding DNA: TGCGCCAGCAGCTTGACCTGGACAGGGGGCGGCTATGGCTACACCTTC. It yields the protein CASSLTWTGGGYGYTF.

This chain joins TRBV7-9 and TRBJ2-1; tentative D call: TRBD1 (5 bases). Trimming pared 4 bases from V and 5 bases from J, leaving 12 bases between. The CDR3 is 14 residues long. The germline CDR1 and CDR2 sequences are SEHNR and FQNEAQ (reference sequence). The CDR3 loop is CASSSFQGNNEQFF. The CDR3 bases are TGTGCCAGCAGCTCCTTCCAGGGTAACAATGAGCAGTTCTTC.

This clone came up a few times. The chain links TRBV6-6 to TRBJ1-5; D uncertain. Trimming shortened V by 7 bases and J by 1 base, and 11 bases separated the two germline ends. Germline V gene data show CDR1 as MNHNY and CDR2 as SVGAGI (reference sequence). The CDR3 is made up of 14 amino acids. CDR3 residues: CASTLMGSNQPQHF. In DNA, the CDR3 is TGTGCCAGCACCCTTATGGGGAGCAATCAGCCCCAGCATTTT.

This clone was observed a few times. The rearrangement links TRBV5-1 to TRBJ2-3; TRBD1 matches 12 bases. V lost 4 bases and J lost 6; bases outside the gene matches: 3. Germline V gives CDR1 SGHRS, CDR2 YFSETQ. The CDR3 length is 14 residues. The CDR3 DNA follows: TGCGCCAGCAGCCAGGGACAGGGGGCGGATACGCAGTATTTT. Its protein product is CASSQGQGADTQYF.

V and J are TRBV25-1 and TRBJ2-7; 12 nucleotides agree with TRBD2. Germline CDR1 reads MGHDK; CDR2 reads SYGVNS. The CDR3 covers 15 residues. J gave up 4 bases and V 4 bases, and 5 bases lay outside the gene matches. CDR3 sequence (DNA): TGTGCCAGCAGTGGAACTAGCGGGGGGTATTACGAGCAGTACTTC. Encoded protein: CASSGTSGGYYEQYF.

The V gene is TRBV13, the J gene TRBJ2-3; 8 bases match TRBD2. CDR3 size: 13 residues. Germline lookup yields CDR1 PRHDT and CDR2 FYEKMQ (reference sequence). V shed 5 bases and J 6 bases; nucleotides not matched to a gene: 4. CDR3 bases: TGTGCCAGCAGCCCCCGGACTAGCGATACGCAGTATTTT. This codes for CASSPRTSDTQYF.

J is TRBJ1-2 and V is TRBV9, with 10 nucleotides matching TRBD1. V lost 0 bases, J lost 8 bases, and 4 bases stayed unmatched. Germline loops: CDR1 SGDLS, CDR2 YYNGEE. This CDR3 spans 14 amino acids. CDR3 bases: TGTGCCAGCAGCGTAGGACAGGGGGCGAGAGGCTACACCTTC. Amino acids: CASSVGQGARGYTF.

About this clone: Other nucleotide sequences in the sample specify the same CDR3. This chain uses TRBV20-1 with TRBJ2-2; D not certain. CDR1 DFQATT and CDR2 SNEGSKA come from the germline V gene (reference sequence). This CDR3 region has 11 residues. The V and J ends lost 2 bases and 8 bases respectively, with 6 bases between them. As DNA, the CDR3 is TGCAGTGCTAGAAATACTGGGGAGCTGTTTTTT. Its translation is CSARNTGELFF.

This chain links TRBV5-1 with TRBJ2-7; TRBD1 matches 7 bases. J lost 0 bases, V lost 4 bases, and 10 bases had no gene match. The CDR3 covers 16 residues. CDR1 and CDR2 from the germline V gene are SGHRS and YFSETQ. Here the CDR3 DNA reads TGCGCCAGCAGCCCCAACCCGACAGGGAACTCCTACGAGCAGTACTTC. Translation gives CASSPNPTGNSYEQYF.

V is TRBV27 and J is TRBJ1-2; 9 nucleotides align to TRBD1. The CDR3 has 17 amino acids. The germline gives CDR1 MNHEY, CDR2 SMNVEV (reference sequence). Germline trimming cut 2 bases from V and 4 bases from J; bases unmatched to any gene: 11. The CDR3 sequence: CASSLGPGQGDGYGYTF. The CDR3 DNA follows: TGTGCCAGCAGTTTAGGTCCGGGACAGGGTGACGGCTATGGCTACACCTTC.

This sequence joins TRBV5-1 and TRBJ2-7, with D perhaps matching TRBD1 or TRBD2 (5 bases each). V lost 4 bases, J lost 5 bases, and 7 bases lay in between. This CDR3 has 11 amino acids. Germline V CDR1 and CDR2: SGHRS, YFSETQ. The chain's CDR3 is CASSQGHEQYF. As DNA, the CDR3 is TGCGCCAGCAGCCAGGGACACGAGCAGTACTTC.

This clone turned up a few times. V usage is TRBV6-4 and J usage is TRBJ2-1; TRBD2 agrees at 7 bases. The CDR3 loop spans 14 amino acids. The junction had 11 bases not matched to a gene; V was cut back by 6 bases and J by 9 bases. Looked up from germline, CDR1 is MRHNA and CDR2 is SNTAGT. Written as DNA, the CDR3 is TGTGCCAGCAGCTACTCCGGGGGGAGCGGTGAGCAGTTCTTC. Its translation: CASSYSGGSGEQFF.

The chain's CDR3 is CASSLEYGRAEAFF. CDR3 DNA: TGCGCCAGCAGCCTAGAGTATGGGCGTGCTGAAGCTTTCTTT. V and J are TRBV5-1 and TRBJ1-1; D remains unclear. Per germline, CDR1 SGHRS and CDR2 YFSETQ. V lost 4 bases to trimming and J lost 6 bases, with 16 bases between them. This CDR3 is built from 14 residues. The full variable domain, rest sourced from reference TRBV5-1 and TRBJ1-1, is KAGVTQTPRYLIKTRGQQVTLSCSPISGHRSVSWYQQTPGQGLQFLFEYFSETQRNKGNFPGRFSGRQFSNSRSEMNVSTLELGDSALYLCASSLEYGRAEAFFGQGTRLTVV.

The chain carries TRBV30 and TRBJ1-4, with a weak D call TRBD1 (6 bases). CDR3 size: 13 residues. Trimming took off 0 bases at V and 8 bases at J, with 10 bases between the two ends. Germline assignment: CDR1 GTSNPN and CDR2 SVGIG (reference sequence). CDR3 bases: TGTGCCTGGAGTGTAAACAGGGAGGAAAAACTGTTTTTT. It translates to CAWSVNREEKLFF. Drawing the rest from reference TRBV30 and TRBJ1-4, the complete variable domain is SQTIHQWPATLVQPVGSPLSLECTVEGTSNPNLYWYRQAAGRGLQLLFYSVGIGQISSEVPQNLSASRPQDRQFILSSKKLLLSDSGFYLCAWSVNREEKLFFGSGTQLSVL.

The CDR3 is CATSVGGTGNIQYF. In DNA form, the CDR3 reads TGTGCCACCTCTGTGGGGGGGACAGGAAACATTCAGTACTTC. V is TRBV15 and J is TRBJ2-4, with D possibly being TRBD1 (8 bases). The germline gives CDR1 LNHNV, CDR2 YYDKDF (reference sequence). The length of the CDR3 is 14 residues. V was shortened by 8 bases and J by 6 bases, with 17 bases between the two germline ends.

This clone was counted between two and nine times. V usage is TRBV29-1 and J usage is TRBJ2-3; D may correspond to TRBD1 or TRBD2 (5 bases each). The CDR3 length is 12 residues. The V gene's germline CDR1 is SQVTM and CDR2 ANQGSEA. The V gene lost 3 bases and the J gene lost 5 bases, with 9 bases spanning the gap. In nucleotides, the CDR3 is TGCAGCGTTGATGGTGGGGGAGATACGCAGTATTTT. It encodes CSVDGGGDTQYF.